This is a list of T cell receptor beta chains from one sample in a study of T cell responses to AZD1222 COVID-19 vaccine. The table came from immunoSEQ multiplex PCR; TCRdb's copy has only in-frame clones and leaves some out. Of tens of thousands of clones in the sample, 75% to 95% are singletons; the top ten hold roughly 12%. The sample consisted of peripheral blood, taken 28 days after the second AZD1222 dose. The receptors here all came from an adult who received the AZD1222 COVID-19 vaccine. Both conserved end residues are part of each CDR3. Each record gives: clone size, J gene, D gene, V gene, CDR3 DNA, CDR3 protein. The D gene is left open where the match is weak. Clone size is given for some rows only: seen once, a few or many times, or a class if the clone is expanded.

clone_size: .; j_call: TRBJ1-1; d_call: .; v_call: TRBV11-2; cdr3_nt: TGTGCCAGCTCCCCGTCCCGCGCAGGGAACACTGAAGCTTTCTTT; cdr3_aa: CASSPSRAGNTEAFF
clone_size: .; j_call: TRBJ1-5; d_call: .; v_call: TRBV2; cdr3_nt: TGTGCCAGCAGTGGAATCGGGAATAGCAATCAGCCCCAGCATTTT; cdr3_aa: CASSGIGNSNQPQHF
clone_size: .; j_call: TRBJ1-2; d_call: .; v_call: TRBV18; cdr3_nt: TGTGCCAGCTCACCGGGGTTGGGTGGCTACACCTTC; cdr3_aa: CASSPGLGGYTF
clone_size: .; j_call: TRBJ1-4; d_call: .; v_call: TRBV7-2; cdr3_nt: TGTGCCAGCAGCTTAGGGCCCACAGGGGAAAAACTGTTTTTT; cdr3_aa: CASSLGPTGEKLFF
clone_size: .; j_call: TRBJ2-1; d_call: TRBD1; v_call: TRBV5-1; cdr3_nt: TGCGCCAGCAGTCAAAACCGACAGGGGGCGAGGAATGAGCAGTTCTTC; cdr3_aa: CASSQNRQGARNEQFF
clone_size: .; j_call: TRBJ2-2; d_call: .; v_call: TRBV5-4; cdr3_nt: TGTGCCAGCAGCTTGGCCGGGAGAGGGTCTACCGGGGAGCTGTTTTTT; cdr3_aa: CASSLAGRGSTGELFF
clone_size: once; j_call: TRBJ1-4; d_call: TRBD1; v_call: TRBV29-1; cdr3_nt: TGCAGCGTTTTCGGGACAGGGAACGAAAAACTGTTTTTT; cdr3_aa: CSVFGTGNEKLFF
clone_size: .; j_call: TRBJ2-3; d_call: .; v_call: TRBV27; cdr3_nt: TGTGCCAGCGGAATTGGGGGGACAGATACGCAGTATTTT; cdr3_aa: CASGIGGTDTQYF
clone_size: .; j_call: TRBJ1-6; d_call: TRBD1; v_call: TRBV3-1/TRBV3-2; cdr3_nt: TGTGCCAGCAGCCCCCTCCCGGGACAGGGATCCACCCTCCACTTT; cdr3_aa: CASSPLPGQGSTLHF
clone_size: .; j_call: TRBJ1-1; d_call: .; v_call: TRBV6-5; cdr3_nt: TGTGCCAGCACCGTGAGGTGGGGAGGAACTGAAGCTTTCTTT; cdr3_aa: CASTVRWGGTEAFF
clone_size: .; j_call: TRBJ1-4; d_call: .; v_call: TRBV28; cdr3_nt: TGTGCCAGCAGTTTGGCCCTCGCGGCCGGGGGTCTTTCTACCTATGGCTTTGAAAAACTGTTTTTT; cdr3_aa: CASSLALAAGGLSTYGFEKLFF
clone_size: .; j_call: TRBJ1-4; d_call: TRBD1; v_call: TRBV7-6; cdr3_nt: TGTGCCAGCAGCTTAGGGGGGACAGAACTGTTTTTT; cdr3_aa: CASSLGGTELFF
clone_size: .; j_call: TRBJ2-5; d_call: .; v_call: TRBV29-1; cdr3_nt: TGCAGCGTTGTTAACCACCTGGGCCAAGAGACCCAGTACTTC; cdr3_aa: CSVVNHLGQETQYF
clone_size: few; j_call: TRBJ2-1; d_call: TRBD2; v_call: TRBV30; cdr3_nt: TGTGCCTGGAGACTAGCGGAGACCCTCTCCTACAATGAGCAGTTCTTC; cdr3_aa: CAWRLAETLSYNEQFF
clone_size: .; j_call: TRBJ1-5; d_call: TRBD1; v_call: TRBV6-5; cdr3_nt: TGTGCCAGCAGAAGCAGGGGGCAATATTCCCAGCCCCAGCATTTT; cdr3_aa: CASRSRGQYSQPQHF
clone_size: .; j_call: TRBJ2-1; d_call: TRBD1; v_call: TRBV11-2; cdr3_nt: TGTGCCAGCAGCTTGCCACTACCGGGACAGGGTTTCAATGAGCAGTTCTTC; cdr3_aa: CASSLPLPGQGFNEQFF
clone_size: .; j_call: TRBJ1-1; d_call: .; v_call: TRBV5-5; cdr3_nt: TGTGCCAGCAGCTTGGGTACAGGAGAAGCTTTCTTT; cdr3_aa: CASSLGTGEAFF
clone_size: .; j_call: TRBJ1-5; d_call: .; v_call: TRBV27; cdr3_nt: TGTGCCAGCAGTTTATCCTCCCAACGGGCGCCCCAGCATTTT; cdr3_aa: CASSLSSQRAPQHF
clone_size: .; j_call: TRBJ1-2; d_call: TRBD1; v_call: TRBV18; cdr3_nt: TGTGCCACCTCGTTACAGGGGGCCTATGGCTACACCTTC; cdr3_aa: CATSLQGAYGYTF
clone_size: .; j_call: TRBJ2-7; d_call: TRBD2; v_call: TRBV7-2; cdr3_nt: TGTGCCAGCAGCCTCGGACTAGCGGGAGGTCGGGTGGGCGAGCAGTACTTC; cdr3_aa: CASSLGLAGGRVGEQYF
clone_size: .; j_call: TRBJ1-1; d_call: TRBD1; v_call: TRBV28; cdr3_nt: TGTGCCAGCAGTTTACAGGGGGGAAACACTGAAGCTTTCTTT; cdr3_aa: CASSLQGGNTEAFF
clone_size: .; j_call: TRBJ2-7; d_call: .; v_call: TRBV5-1; cdr3_nt: TGCGCCAGCAGCCTAACAGTTACCTACGAGCAGTACTTC; cdr3_aa: CASSLTVTYEQYF
clone_size: .; j_call: TRBJ2-7; d_call: TRBD2; v_call: TRBV3-1/TRBV3-2; cdr3_nt: TGTGCCAGCAGCCACCGCATAGGTCTAGCGGGAGTTTTCTACGAGCAGTACTTC; cdr3_aa: CASSHRIGLAGVFYEQYF
clone_size: .; j_call: TRBJ1-2; d_call: .; v_call: TRBV24-1; cdr3_nt: TGTGCCACCAGTGATTCAGTAGGCTATGGCTACACCTTC; cdr3_aa: CATSDSVGYGYTF
clone_size: .; j_call: TRBJ1-1; d_call: .; v_call: TRBV3-1/TRBV3-2; cdr3_nt: TGTGCCAGCAGCACTCGGGACACTACTCGAGGAGCTTTCTTT; cdr3_aa: CASSTRDTTRGAFF
clone_size: .; j_call: TRBJ2-3; d_call: .; v_call: TRBV5-6; cdr3_nt: TGTGCCAGCACCCCCTTCTGGCGGGATAGCACAGATACGCAGTATTTT; cdr3_aa: CASTPFWRDSTDTQYF
clone_size: .; j_call: TRBJ2-2; d_call: TRBD1; v_call: TRBV5-4; cdr3_nt: TGTGCCAGCAGCAACGGACAGGGGATGTACACCGGGGAGCTGTTTTTT; cdr3_aa: CASSNGQGMYTGELFF
clone_size: .; j_call: TRBJ1-2; d_call: .; v_call: TRBV28; cdr3_nt: TGTGCCAGTAGAATAACAGGCGGGAGGGCTGGCTACACCTTC; cdr3_aa: CASRITGGRAGYTF
clone_size: few; j_call: TRBJ1-2; d_call: .; v_call: TRBV11-2; cdr3_nt: TGTGCCAGCAGCTTCAGGGACACCTTC; cdr3_aa: CASSFRDTF
clone_size: .; j_call: TRBJ1-1; d_call: .; v_call: TRBV5-4; cdr3_nt: TGTGCCAGCATAGGGGAATCAGGGCAGAACACTGAAGCTTTCTTT; cdr3_aa: CASIGESGQNTEAFF
clone_size: once; j_call: TRBJ2-2; d_call: .; v_call: TRBV19; cdr3_nt: TGTGCCAGTAGTCTCACGGTAAACACCGGGGAGCTGTTTTTT; cdr3_aa: CASSLTVNTGELFF
clone_size: .; j_call: TRBJ1-1; d_call: TRBD1; v_call: TRBV6-1; cdr3_nt: TGTGCCAGCAGTGAAGCGATAGGACAGGGACTGAACACTGAAGCTTTCTTT; cdr3_aa: CASSEAIGQGLNTEAFF
clone_size: .; j_call: TRBJ2-2; d_call: .; v_call: TRBV18; cdr3_nt: TGTGCCAGCTCCCCGGCGGGCCACACCGGGGAGCTGTTTTTT; cdr3_aa: CASSPAGHTGELFF
clone_size: .; j_call: TRBJ2-3; d_call: .; v_call: TRBV10-1; cdr3_nt: TGCGCCAGCAAAGGCGGGTCGAGCACAGATACGCAGTATTTT; cdr3_aa: CASKGGSSTDTQYF
clone_size: .; j_call: TRBJ1-4; d_call: .; v_call: TRBV7-9; cdr3_nt: TGTGCCAGCAGCTTCACTGGAACTAATGAAAAACTGTTTTTT; cdr3_aa: CASSFTGTNEKLFF
clone_size: .; j_call: TRBJ1-2; d_call: TRBD1; v_call: TRBV5-1; cdr3_nt: TGCGCCAGCAGTCCCGGGACAGGGTCCTATGGCTACACCTTC; cdr3_aa: CASSPGTGSYGYTF
clone_size: .; j_call: TRBJ1-4; d_call: .; v_call: TRBV7-9; cdr3_nt: TGTGCCAGCAGCTTAGAAGGAACTGCAACTAATGAAAAACTGTTTTTT; cdr3_aa: CASSLEGTATNEKLFF
clone_size: .; j_call: TRBJ1-1; d_call: .; v_call: TRBV11-2; cdr3_nt: TGTGCCAGCAGCTCATTGGGGGGGAACACTGAAGCTTTCTTT; cdr3_aa: CASSSLGGNTEAFF
clone_size: .; j_call: TRBJ2-7; d_call: .; v_call: TRBV24-1; cdr3_nt: TGTGCCACCAGTGATCAGACGGGAACCTACGAGCAGTACTTC; cdr3_aa: CATSDQTGTYEQYF
clone_size: .; j_call: TRBJ2-5; d_call: TRBD1; v_call: TRBV6-5; cdr3_nt: TGTGCCAGCGTAGGGGGCGGCGGGGAGACCCAGTACTTC; cdr3_aa: CASVGGGGETQYF
clone_size: .; j_call: TRBJ1-3; d_call: .; v_call: TRBV28; cdr3_nt: TGTGCCACCGTTTCAGGAAACACCATATATTTT; cdr3_aa: CATVSGNTIYF
clone_size: .; j_call: TRBJ1-2; d_call: TRBD1; v_call: TRBV18; cdr3_nt: TGTGCCAGCTCCCGTGCCCGAAACAGGGGCGAATCTAACTATGGCTACACCTTC; cdr3_aa: CASSRARNRGESNYGYTF
clone_size: .; j_call: TRBJ2-3; d_call: .; v_call: TRBV28; cdr3_nt: TGTGCCAGCAGTTCCTTAGGGACACCGGATTTGGATACGCAGTATTTT; cdr3_aa: CASSSLGTPDLDTQYF